A selection of T cell receptor beta chains follows, all from one sample in a study of OX40 agonist ivuxolimab in advanced cancers. Profiling relied on immunoSEQ multiplex PCR, and the TCRdb table lists in-frame clones only, not all of them. The sample contains 15,000 to 20,000 clones, around 79% of which appear only once. Source: CD4+ or CD8+ T cells sorted from blood, taken in a trial of the OX40 agonist ivuxolimab. Receptors originate from an adult with an advanced solid tumor such as melanoma, head and neck, liver or kidney cancer. CDR3s include the opening cysteine and the closing phenylalanine or tryptophan. The order of the fields is D gene, clone size, V gene, J gene, CDR3 DNA, CDR3 protein. A D gene is named only where the DNA matches it firmly. Some rows have no size entry. The others give once, few or many, or a class for an expanded clone.

-,-,TRBV27,TRBJ2-7,TGTGCCAGCAGTCCATACAGGGCCCAACACGAGCAGTACTTC,CASSPYRAQHEQYF
-,medium-sized,TRBV6-1,TRBJ1-6,TGTGCCAGCAGTGAAACGGGAGAGAATTCACCCCTCCACTTT,CASSETGENSPLHF
-,-,TRBV21-1,TRBJ2-7,TGTGCCAGCAGCAAAGGGTGGACAGGGAGTACGTACGAGCAGTACTTC,CASSKGWTGSTYEQYF
-,few,TRBV7-8,TRBJ1-1,TGTGCCAGCAGCTTAGAAGGTGTAGTGAACACTGAAGCTTTCTTT,CASSLEGVVNTEAFF
-,-,TRBV7-6,TRBJ1-1,TGTGCCAGCAGCCCCAAGATGAACACTGAAGCTTTCTTT,CASSPKMNTEAFF
-,-,TRBV25-1,TRBJ1-3,TGTGCCAGCAGTGTTCGGACGGACTCTGGAAACACCATATATTTT,CASSVRTDSGNTIYF
-,-,TRBV27,TRBJ2-1,TGTGCCAGCAGTCCCGACCGGTCGAGCTCCTACAATGAGCAGTTCTTC,CASSPDRSSSYNEQFF
-,few,TRBV11-2,TRBJ2-1,TGTGCCAGCAGCTTAGATAACCTAGCCGGCGAGCAGTTCTTC,CASSLDNLAGEQFF
-,-,TRBV28,TRBJ2-7,TGTGCCAGCAGTCGAACCGGGACGGCGTACTACGAGCAGTACTTC,CASSRTGTAYYEQYF
-,-,TRBV7-9,TRBJ2-7,TGTGCCAGCAGCTTAAGAACTTACGAGCAGTACTTC,CASSLRTYEQYF
-,-,TRBV2,TRBJ1-1,TGTGCCACTACAGGTATCAACATGAACACTGAAGCTTTCTTT,CATTGINMNTEAFF
TRBD2,-,TRBV7-9,TRBJ2-1,TGTGCCAGCAGCCCGGGACTATCCGCGGGGAATGAGCAGTTCTTC,CASSPGLSAGNEQFF
-,medium-sized,TRBV19,TRBJ1-1,TGTGCCAGTAGAGGTAATCCCACTGAAGCTTTCTTT,CASRGNPTEAFF
-,-,TRBV27,TRBJ2-7,TGTGCCAGCAGTCCGGACAGTACTTACGAGCAGTACTTC,CASSPDSTYEQYF
TRBD1,-,TRBV13,TRBJ1-6,TGTGCCAGCAGCCCCACTGGGACAGGGGACTGGAATTCACCCCTCCACTTT,CASSPTGTGDWNSPLHF
TRBD2,-,TRBV7-3,TRBJ2-6,TGTGCCAGCAGCTTAACTGTGGCGGGAGCTGGGGCCAACGTCCTGACTTTC,CASSLTVAGAGANVLTF
TRBD2,-,TRBV19,TRBJ2-1,TGTGCCAGTAGTGACCTGACACTAGCGGGCAATGAGCAGTTCTTC,CASSDLTLAGNEQFF
-,few,TRBV6-5,TRBJ1-1,TGTGCCAGCAGTTACGCCAGCGGAGGCACTGAAGCTTTCTTT,CASSYASGGTEAFF
-,-,TRBV10-1,TRBJ2-2,TGCGCCAGCAGTACCGGCAGGCCTCCGAACACCGGGGAGCTGTTTTTT,CASSTGRPPNTGELFF
-,-,TRBV19,TRBJ2-7,TGTGCCAGTTCTCCTGCGGGCAGGGCCTACGAGCAGTACTTC,CASSPAGRAYEQYF
-,few,TRBV11-3,TRBJ2-3,TGTGCCAGCAGCTCCTACAGCACAGATACGCAGTATTTT,CASSSYSTDTQYF
-,-,TRBV7-9,TRBJ1-1,TGTGCCAGCAGCCAAACAGAGACACTACATGAAGCTTTCTTT,CASSQTETLHEAFF
TRBD1,-,TRBV6-5,TRBJ1-2,TGTGCCAGCAGTCTTCGGACAGGGGTATATGGCTACACCTTC,CASSLRTGVYGYTF
TRBD2,-,TRBV2,TRBJ2-5,TGTGCCAGCAGGGAACTAGCGGAGGAGGGGGAGACCCAGTACTTC,CASRELAEEGETQYF